This note documents a single TCR beta chain sequence. The antigen it binds to is not known. Nothing much larger sits one base from this clone, and base qualities are not available. TCRbeta CDR3 regions were amplified from genomic DNA using the immunoSEQ Assay, a bias-controlled multiplex PCR. On the authors' methods: The number of nucleated cells in each sample was estimated by amplification of reference gene primers within the assay. To quantify the absolute abundance of each unique TCRbeta CDR3 rearrangement, sequence reads were collapsed and filtered. For each sample, productive Simpson clonality was calculated as the square root of Simpson's diversity index over productive rearrangements. In TCRdb, the immuneACCESS table is reduced to in-frame sequences with V and J assigned. These tables do not hold every clone; where another copy was compared, an unresolved V gene accounts for under half, and the others remain unexplained. That table furnishes V, J and clone size, whereas the DNA furnished D and trimming. For this sample there are fewer than 250,000 clones; 80% to 85% appear just once. The ten largest clones capture around 10% of the sample.

Enrolling through a virtual design, the prospective study's participants ranged in age from about 18 to 89 years and lived across roughly 24 United States geographic areas. To assign participants to cohorts, the prospective study relied on clinical history that participants themselves reported in a screening survey and a study questionnaire. In the prospective study, mobile phlebotomists collected whole blood, serum and a nasopharyngeal or oropharyngeal swab from each participant. Participants in the prospective study had the option to provide additional blood draws and questionnaires over a 2-month period. Before DNA extraction, blood samples from the prospective study were shipped at room temperature or frozen. Reading the germline V gene (reference sequence) gives CDR1 MNHEY and CDR2 SMNVEV. At the junction V is shortened by 4 bases and J by 7 bases; bases outside the gene matches: 13. The cysteine opens and the phenylalanine closes a CDR3 of 17 amino acids. Only CDR3 DNA remains: 51 bases, in frame from the first base.

The sample is drawn from a study of blood T cell repertoires in COVID-19 (dated by TCRdb to the early 2020s). Looking at the study overall: Samples covering the acute and convalescent phases of COVID-19 were provided by collaborators in the United States, Italy and Spain. The material from the prospective study consisted of cDNA or gDNA derived from T cells, B-cell-depleted T cells, or PBMCs. Deeply sampled blood TCRbeta repertoires from subjects exposed to, actively infected with, or recovered from COVID-19 were included in the dataset. The repertoires were released in a freely available public database intended as a resource for research on the immune response to SARS-CoV-2. Samples came from the ongoing ImmuneRACE study (first 160 participants) plus 1,254 subjects from 6 global collaborators. The sample metadata nearly always contained a de-identified subject ID, COVID-19 status, age in years and sex. Where HLA class I and class II types were available, the types were taken from metadata supplied by the sample provider, not from assay-based typing. On the study overall, not on this receptor specifically: Clinical and demographic metadata were provided uncurated, with the amount varying by source and participant.

The sequence links TRBV27 to TRBJ1-6, with TRBD1 identical over 7 junction bases. Sequences were obtained from PBMCs or T cells enriched from blood (not recorded which). This receptor was obtained from a woman aged 45-65 years with acute COVID-19. The bases read TGTGCCAGCAGTTCATTTTGGAGGGGGCTGGGGAATTCACCCCTCCACTTT. Translation gives CASSSFWRGLGNSPLHF.